The 10 T cell receptor beta chains below all came from one sample that was sequenced in a study of blood T cell repertoires in COVID-19. Method: immunoSEQ multiplex PCR; TCRdb's copy keeps in-frame clones and lacks some. The sample consists of fewer than 400,000 clones, 89% of them appearing once. Input material: PBMCs or T cells enriched from blood (not recorded which). These TCRs come from a man aged 55-75 years who had recovered from COVID-19.

The V call is TRBV4-2, the J call TRBJ2-2; TRBD1 is a possible D gene (5 bases). Trimming left V 4 bases short and J 6 bases short, with 18 bases between. Germline CDR1 is LGHNA and CDR2 is YNFKEQ. CDR3 size: 16 residues. The chain's CDR3 is CASSPFDRGGSGELFF. DNA of the CDR3: TGTGCCAGCAGCCCATTCGATAGGGGTGGATCCGGGGAGCTGTTTTTT.

This chain connects TRBV13 to TRBJ2-1, with 8 positions matching TRBD1. From germline, CDR1 is PRHDT and CDR2 FYEKMQ (reference sequence). Trimming took 2 bases from V and 9 from J; bases not matched to a gene: 9. This CDR3 comprises 15 residues. This CDR3 is CASSLRQGAFGEQFF. CDR3 nucleotides: TGTGCCAGCAGCTTAAGGCAGGGGGCGTTTGGTGAGCAGTTCTTC.

Only one count was recorded for this clone. The V gene is TRBV7-3, the J gene TRBJ2-3, with TRBD2 identical over 11 bases. There are 14 residues in the CDR3. After removal of 6 bases from V and 5 bases from J, the junction contained 4 bases not matched to a gene. Germline V gene lookup returns CDR1 SGHTA and CDR2 FQGTGA. Here the CDR3 reads CASSPGTSGDTQYF. CDR3 coding DNA: TGTGCCAGCAGTCCTGGGACTAGCGGAGATACGCAGTATTTT.

The chain joins TRBV29-1 to TRBJ2-2; 8 bases fit TRBD1. V lost 6 bases to trimming and J lost 4 bases; unmatched junction nucleotides: 4. There are 13 residues in the CDR3. Germline lookup yields CDR1 SQVTM and CDR2 ANQGSEA. The CDR3 loop reads CSVGRGPTGELFF. The CDR3 nucleotides read TGCAGCGTAGGCAGGGGGCCCACCGGGGAGCTGTTTTTT.

The V and J genes are TRBV25-1 and TRBJ2-5; D possibly corresponds to TRBD1 (6 bases). Germline loops: CDR1 MGHDK, CDR2 SYGVNS. CDR3 length equals 14 residues. Deletions cut 9 bases from V and 1 base from J, with 15 bases between. CDR3 DNA: TGTGCCAGAGGTTCCGACAGGCCCCAAGAGACCCAGTACTTC. It codes for CARGSDRPQETQYF.

The chain combines TRBV19 with TRBJ1-2; 9 nucleotides align to TRBD1. Germline-derived CDR1 and CDR2 are LNHDA and SQIVND (reference sequence). The CDR3 contains 14 residues. The V gene end was trimmed by 6 bases and the J gene end by 4 bases; junction bases not matched to a gene: 6. CDR3: CASRRQGGLYGYTF. The CDR3 nucleotides are TGTGCCAGTAGGAGACAGGGGGGCCTCTATGGCTACACCTTC.

This clone has just one count. The chain joins TRBV7-2 to TRBJ2-5, with 10 bases that match TRBD2. V trimming: 6 bases; J trimming: 4 bases; junction bases outside the gene matches: 11. The germline V gene has CDR1 SGHTA and CDR2 FQGNSA. CDR3 length: 16 amino acids. The chain's CDR3 is CASRSLTTSGRETQYF. The CDR3 bases are TGTGCCAGCAGATCATTAACGACTAGCGGGCGAGAGACCCAGTACTTC. The full variable domain, in which reference TRBV7-2 and TRBJ2-5 provide the parts outside the CDR3, is GAGVSQSPSNKVTEKGKDVELRCDPISGHTALYWYRQSLGQGLEFLIYFQGNSAPDKSGLPSDRFSAERTGGSVSTLTIQRTQQEDSAVYLCASRSLTTSGRETQYFGPGTRLLVL.

The chain combines TRBV6-5 with TRBJ1-1; D not resolved. Germline V gene sequence: CDR1 MNHEY, CDR2 SVGAGI. The CDR3 is 13 residues long. V lost 3 bases and J lost 1, with 6 bases in between. The CDR3 coding sequence is TGTGCCAGCAGTTATGAGTGGAACACTGAAGCTTTCTTT. It codes for CASSYEWNTEAFF.

The chain uses TRBV18 and TRBJ1-2, with D uncertain. Trimming took 6 bases from V and 1 from J, leaving 9 bases between them. Germline loops: CDR1 KGHSH, CDR2 LQKENI. This CDR3 has 13 residues. DNA of the CDR3: TGTGCCAGCTCCCCGGACTTTAACTATGGCTACACCTTC. Residues: CASSPDFNYGYTF.

This chain links TRBV7-9 with TRBJ1-2; the match to TRBD1 covers 10 bases. The CDR3 spans 14 residues. Germline V gene data show CDR1 as SEHNR and CDR2 as FQNEAQ (reference sequence). V lost 3 bases to trimming and J lost 6 bases; unmatched junction nucleotides: 4. This CDR3 reads CASSLTGGNDGYTF. CDR3 sequence (DNA): TGTGCCAGCAGCTTGACAGGGGGCAACGATGGCTACACCTTC.